The 10 T cell receptor beta chains in this list originate from one sample, sequenced in a study of blood T cell repertoires in COVID-19. Only in-frame clones appear in the TCRdb table, and some are missing; sequencing was by immunoSEQ multiplex PCR. The sample carries under 60,000 clones, roughly 90% recorded once. Sequenced input: peripheral blood. Receptors originate from a woman at least 80 years old with acute or convalescent COVID-19.

The J gene is TRBJ1-2, the V gene TRBV3-1 (or the pseudogene TRBV3-2), with D possibly matching TRBD1 (6 bases). The CDR3 consists of 14 residues. Germline CDR1 reads LGHDT; CDR2 reads YNNKEL (reference sequence). V lost 3 bases and J 0 bases, leaving 8 bases between the germline ends. DNA of the CDR3: TGTGCCAGCAGCCAGGGGACATCTAACTATGGCTACACCTTC. Its translation is CASSQGTSNYGYTF.

This clone was picked up one time. CDR3 in DNA: TGCGCCAGCAGCTCACTAGCGGGGGCCACACAGGATACGCAGTATTTT. Encoded protein: CASSSLAGATQDTQYF. The V and J genes are TRBV5-1 and TRBJ2-3, with 11 bases fitting TRBD2. The CDR3 consists of 16 residues. J lost 6 bases, V lost 3 bases, and 9 bases had no gene match. Per germline, CDR1 SGHRS and CDR2 YFSETQ.

The chain recombines TRBV2 with TRBJ2-3, with D maybe TRBD2 (6 bases). The V end lost 4 bases, the J end lost 0 bases, and 11 bases lay between the germline ends. Germline V lookup: CDR1 SNHLY, CDR2 FYNNEI. The length of the CDR3 is 15 residues. CDR3 amino acids: CASSVSGRSTDTQYF. The CDR3 DNA reads TGTGCCAGCAGTGTTAGCGGACGTAGCACAGATACGCAGTATTTT.

V gene TRBV5-1 combines with J gene TRBJ2-2; weak D call: TRBD1 (5 bases). Germline values: CDR1 SGHRS, CDR2 YFSETQ. This CDR3 has 16 amino acids. V shed 7 bases and J shed 3 bases, with 19 bases lying between them. The CDR3 nucleotides are TGCGCCAGCTCCCTGACAGCAGGTAGAGACACCGGGGAGCTGTTTTTT. Translated, it gives CASSLTAGRDTGELFF.

This chain uses TRBV7-2 with TRBJ1-1, with a possible D match to TRBD1 (6 bases). V lost 6 bases and J 4 bases, leaving 15 bases between the germline ends. Germline loops: CDR1 SGHTA, CDR2 FQGNSA. The CDR3 spans 14 residues. The CDR3 coding sequence is TGTGCCAGCAGAGCCTGGGGGGGCGTCACTGAAGCTTTCTTT. This gives the protein CASRAWGGVTEAFF.

The chain couples TRBV7-8 to TRBJ1-1, with 7 positions matching TRBD1. CDR1 and CDR2 (germline): SGHVS, FQNEAQ. After removal of 3 bases from V and 8 bases from J, the junction contained 3 bases not matched to a gene. The CDR3 runs to 12 residues. CDR3 nucleotides: TGTGCCAGCAGCTTTCGACAGGGCGAAGCTTTCTTT. Its protein product is CASSFRQGEAFF.

V is TRBV7-2 and J is TRBJ1-6, with TRBD1 matching 7 bases. V gave up 8 bases and J gave up 7 bases; unmatched junction bases: 8. CDR1 is SGHTA, CDR2 FQGNSA, per germline. The CDR3 contains 14 residues. The CDR3 spells CASGIGGPNSPLHF. Written as DNA, the CDR3 is TGTGCCAGCGGTATAGGGGGCCCCAATTCACCCCTCCACTTT.

This clone has more than one count but fewer than ten. The chain couples TRBV7-8 to TRBJ2-2; the match to TRBD1 covers 7 bases. The CDR3 has 16 residues. Germline V gene lookup returns CDR1 SGHVS and CDR2 FQNEAQ. V gave up 5 bases and J gave up 6 bases; unmatched junction bases: 12. The CDR3 sequence: CASSPTPGTVSGELFF. The CDR3 bases are TGTGCCAGCAGCCCCACTCCCGGGACAGTCTCCGGGGAGCTGTTTTTT. Looking up the rest from reference TRBV7-8 and TRBJ2-2 gives the full variable domain: GAGVSQSPRYKVAKRGQDVALRCDPISGHVSLFWYQQALGQGPEFLTYFQNEAQLDKSGLPSDRFFAERPEGSVSTLKIQRTQQEDSAVYLCASSPTPGTVSGELFFGEGSRLTVL.

The V gene is TRBV5-4, the J gene TRBJ2-7; 11 nucleotides match TRBD1. This CDR3 comprises 15 residues. Germline values: CDR1 SGHNT, CDR2 YYREEE (reference sequence). The J segment lost 3 bases and the V segment lost 3 bases, leaving 5 bases of the junction unmatched. The CDR3 DNA reads as TGTGCCAGCAGCTCCCCGGGACAGGGGGGCTACGAGCAGTACTTC. Translating gives CASSSPGQGGYEQYF. The full variable domain, completed using reference TRBV5-4 and TRBJ2-7, is ETGVTQSPTHLIKTRGQQVTLRCSSQSGHNTVSWYQQALGQGPQFIFQYYREEENGRGNFPPRFSGLQFPNYSSELNVNALELDDSALYLCASSSPGQGGYEQYFGPGTRLTVT.

The rearrangement joins TRBV29-1 to TRBJ2-1, with a tentative D call TRBD2 (6 bases). V lost 5 bases, J lost 1 base, and 15 bases lay in between. Germline CDR1 reads SQVTM; CDR2 reads ANQGSEA. The CDR3 covers 15 residues. The CDR3: CSVWGGAVSYNEQFF. The CDR3 DNA reads TGCAGCGTTTGGGGAGGCGCGGTGTCCTACAATGAGCAGTTCTTC.